Reported below is one T cell receptor beta chain. Its antigen is unknown. The ends lost 4 bases at V and 1 base at J; junction bases unmatched: 11. The germline gives CDR1 SGHDT, CDR2 YYEEEE. This CDR3 comprises 18 residues. This entry belongs to a study of molecular identifiers for immune sequencing clone quantification. TCRdb called the PCR reads again in MiXCR, with one record for every CDR3 protein. Of more than 550,000 distinct CDR3 sequences in the sample, 25% were seen once. Study conclusions and caveats: Same-barcode identical TCR molecules could make highly expanded clones look smaller than they are.

The TCR was taken from a human donor in good health. Some libraries in this study had Jurkat cell RNA spiked in. The sequenced sample was naive CD8+ T cells from blood, with Jurkat cell RNA spiked in. Subset specified: FACS-sorted CD8+CD4-CCR7+CD45RA+ naive T cells. The chain has TRBV5-6 and TRBJ2-5; TRBD2 aligns across 12 bases. CDR3 residues: CASSDLSPGLAGQETQYF. Written as DNA, the CDR3 is TGTGCCAGCAGCGACCTATCTCCGGGACTAGCGGGCCAAGAGACCCAGTACTTC.